This T cell receptor beta chain was found in a study of blood T cells in healthy people across ages. About the research overall: Capture via template switching afforded approximately one barcoded beta molecule per two T cells.

This CDR3 comprises 14 residues. The germline V and J ends were trimmed by 4 bases and 0 bases, with 8 bases remaining between them. The germline gives CDR1 SGHDT, CDR2 YYEEEE. This clonotype was recorded at least ten times. Each donor gave approximately 9.1 milliliters of peripheral blood. At least 6.5 million PBMCs were isolated per sample. PCR was performed a second time for about 7 to 12 cycles using a sample-barcoded 5' primer and a J-beta primer mix. MiXCR, applied by TCRdb to the 5' RACE reads, yields one record per CDR3 protein. Of about 930,000 distinct CDR3 sequences detected, 25% to 35% appear once; the ten largest clones hold approximately 10%. These records were also assigned to another study, of T cells of mothers and their children. That study reports: Donors were three healthy Caucasian mothers and their six children.

Sequencing input: blood. This clonotype was sampled from a woman in her 40s in good health. The V gene is TRBV5-6, the J gene TRBJ1-5, with D possibly TRBD1 on 5 matching bases. For the CDR3, the DNA is TGTGCCAGCAGCGGCAGGGATAGCAATCAGCCCCAGCATTTT. It is translated as CASSGRDSNQPQHF.